What follows are 2 T cell receptor beta chains derived from one specimen sequenced in a study of T cell clonality in common variable immunodeficiency. Libraries were prepared by immunoSEQ multiplex PCR; TCRdb keeps only in-frame clonotypes and omits some of them. The table lists roughly 60,000 clones, with no singletons. Sequencing was carried out using peripheral blood mononuclear cells. The receptors were sampled from a person aged 18 to 75 in good health.

This clone was counted only a few times. The observed sequence ends 3 residues before the CDR3 terminus, with the missing tail filled in from the germline J gene. This chain connects TRBV6-1 to TRBJ2-7, with a possible D match to TRBD2 (5 bases). The germline V and J ends were trimmed by 0 bases and 2 bases, with 17 bases remaining between them. The CDR3 has 17 amino acids. Germline loops: CDR1 MNHNS, CDR2 SASEGT. Incomplete CDR3 DNA: TGTGCCAGCAGTGAAGCGCTCTCAAGGACTCTTCCCTACGAG. It specifies CASSEALSRTLPYE. The entire CDR3 reads CASSEALSRTLPYEQYF.

This clone was detected ten times or more. The read ends 3 residues before the CDR3 terminus; that terminus is restored from the germline J gene. The V and J genes are TRBV13 and TRBJ1-2; D perhaps matches TRBD1 (5 bases). V lost 6 bases to trimming and J lost 3 bases, with 20 bases between them. CDR1 and CDR2 (germline): PRHDT, FYEKMQ (reference sequence). This CDR3 has 16 residues. The CDR3 spells CASSNRKQETYYGYTF. The CDR3 bases that were read are TGTGCCAGCAGTAATCGGAAACAGGAAACGTACTATGGC.